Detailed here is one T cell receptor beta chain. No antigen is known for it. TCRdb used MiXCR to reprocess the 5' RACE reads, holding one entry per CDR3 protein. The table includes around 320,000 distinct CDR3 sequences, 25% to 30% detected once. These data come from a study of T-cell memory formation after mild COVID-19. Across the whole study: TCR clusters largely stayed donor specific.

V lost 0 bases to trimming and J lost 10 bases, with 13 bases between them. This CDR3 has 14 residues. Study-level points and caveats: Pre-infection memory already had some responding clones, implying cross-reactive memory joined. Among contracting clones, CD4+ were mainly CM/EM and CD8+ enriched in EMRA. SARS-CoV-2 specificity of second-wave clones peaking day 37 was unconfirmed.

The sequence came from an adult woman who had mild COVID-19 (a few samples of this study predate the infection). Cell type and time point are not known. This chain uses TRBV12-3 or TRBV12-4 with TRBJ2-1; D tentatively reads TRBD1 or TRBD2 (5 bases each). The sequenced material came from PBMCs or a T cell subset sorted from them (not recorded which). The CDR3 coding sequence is TGTGCCAGCAGTTTAGCGTGGGGGTTTGGGGAGCAGTTCTTC. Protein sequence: CASSLAWGFGEQFF.